This T cell receptor beta chain stems from a study of technical replicates of blood from several donors. Method: immunoSEQ multiplex PCR; TCRdb's copy keeps in-frame clones and lacks some. Here the sample spans around 100,000 clones, around 95% being singletons. The sample was T cells isolated from PBMCs. The clonotype comes from a human donor in good health.

CDR3 residues: CSVVGGVAGTTYEQYF. DNA of the CDR3: TGCAGCGTTGTGGGGGGGGTTGCCGGGACTACCTACGAGCAGTACTTC. The rearrangement joins TRBV29-1 to TRBJ2-7, with 7 bases identical to TRBD2. The CDR3 is 16 amino acids. Per germline, CDR1 SQVTM and CDR2 ANQGSEA. With 4 bases clipped from V and 2 bases from J, the junction kept 14 bases outside the gene matches.